These 7 T cell receptor beta chains originate from one sample sequenced in a study of radiation and T cells in renal cell carcinoma. The data were produced by immunoSEQ multiplex PCR, yet TCRdb's version contains in-frame clones alone and is incomplete. The data show 100,000 to 150,000 clones, with 81% seen just once and approximately 5% held by the top ten. As to time point: blood 2 weeks post-SBRT. As for treatment: 15 Gy SBRT to primary tumor, nephrectomy 4 weeks later. Material: blood, obtained from a patient whose treatment included radiotherapy and nephrectomy. The receptors were sampled from a man aged 45 to 65 with renal cell carcinoma.

CDR3 sequence (DNA): TGCAGCTACACCCGGGGCAGTAGCACAGATACGCAGTATTTT. Encoded protein: CSYTRGSSTDTQYF. The V call is TRBV29-1, the J call TRBJ2-3; D may correspond to TRBD1 or TRBD2 (5 bases each). This CDR3 comprises 14 residues. Germline CDR1 is SQVTM and CDR2 is ANQGSEA. Trimming stripped 8 bases from V and 0 bases from J, with 15 bases between.

Here the CDR3 reads CASSLGGGVWDSYEQYF. The CDR3 DNA sequence: TGTGCCAGCAGCTTAGGGGGCGGGGTATGGGATTCCTACGAGCAGTACTTC. This chain uses TRBV7-9 with TRBJ2-7; D possibly corresponds to TRBD2 (6 bases). Germline V gives CDR1 SEHNR, CDR2 FQNEAQ (reference sequence). The CDR3 sequence is 17 residues long. Trimming cost V 1 base and J 1 base, with 17 bases left between them.

V and J are TRBV4-1 and TRBJ2-3; 9 bases are shared with TRBD1. Germline values: CDR1 MGHRA, CDR2 YSYEKL. Trimming took 2 bases from V and 6 from J; bases not matched to a gene: 9. The CDR3 extends over 16 amino acids. CDR3 bases: TGCGCCAGCAGCCAAAGGGAAACAGGGGGCCCCGATACGCAGTATTTT. It encodes CASSQRETGGPDTQYF.

J is TRBJ2-3 and V is TRBV10-3, with 7 bases that match TRBD2. V lost 6 bases to trimming and J lost 1 base; unmatched junction nucleotides: 4. Germline assignment: CDR1 ENHRY and CDR2 SYGVKD. This CDR3 has 14 residues. The CDR3 spells CAIRREYGTDTQYF. The CDR3 DNA is TGTGCCATCAGGCGGGAGTACGGCACAGATACGCAGTATTTT.

J is TRBJ1-2 and V is TRBV7-6, with D perhaps matching TRBD1 (6 bases). The germline V gene encodes CDR1 SGHVS and CDR2 FNYEAQ. Trimming shortened V by 5 bases and J by 4 bases, and 14 bases separated the two germline ends. This CDR3 has 14 amino acids. CDR3 nucleotides: TGTGCCAGCAGCCTCAACCAGGGGACCTATGGCTACACCTTC. Translation: CASSLNQGTYGYTF.

This chain uses TRBV30 with TRBJ1-1, with D unclear. CDR1 is GTSNPN, CDR2 SVGIG, per germline (reference sequence). V gave up 0 bases and J gave up 0 bases, with 5 bases separating them. This CDR3 contains 13 residues. The CDR3: CAWSVWLNTEAFF. In DNA, the CDR3 is TGTGCCTGGAGTGTTTGGTTGAACACTGAAGCTTTCTTT.

This clone came up a few times. The J gene is TRBJ2-1, the V gene TRBV15; the match to TRBD2 covers 7 bases. This CDR3 has 15 amino acids. Germline lookup yields CDR1 LNHNV and CDR2 YYDKDF (reference sequence). The V segment lost 0 bases and the J segment 12 bases; nucleotides outside the gene matches: 11. For the CDR3, the DNA is TGTGCCACCAGCAGAGATTCGGGCCTAGCGGTCGCGCAGTTCTTC. Its translation: CATSRDSGLAVAQFF.